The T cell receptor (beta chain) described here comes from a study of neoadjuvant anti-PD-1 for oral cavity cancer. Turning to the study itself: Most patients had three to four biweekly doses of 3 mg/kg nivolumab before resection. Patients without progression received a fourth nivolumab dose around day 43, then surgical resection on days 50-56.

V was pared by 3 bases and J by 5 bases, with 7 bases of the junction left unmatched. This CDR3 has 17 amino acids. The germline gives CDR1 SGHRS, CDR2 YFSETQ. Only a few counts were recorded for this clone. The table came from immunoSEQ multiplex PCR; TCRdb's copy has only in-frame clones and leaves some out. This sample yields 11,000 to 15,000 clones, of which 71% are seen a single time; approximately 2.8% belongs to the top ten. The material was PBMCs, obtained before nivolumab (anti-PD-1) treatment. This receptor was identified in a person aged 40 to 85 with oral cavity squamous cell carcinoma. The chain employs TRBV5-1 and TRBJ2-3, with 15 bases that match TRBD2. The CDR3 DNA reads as TGCGCCAGCAGCTCCGGGACTAGCGGGAGGATTCGAGATACGCAGTATTTT. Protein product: CASSSGTSGRIRDTQYF.